What follows are 15 T cell receptor beta chains derived from one specimen sequenced in a study of blood T cell repertoires in COVID-19. Only in-frame clones appear in the TCRdb table, and some are missing; sequencing was by immunoSEQ multiplex PCR. This sample has about 330,000 clones, with about 83% found just once. Sequenced sample: peripheral blood. These receptors were collected from a woman aged 45-65 years with acute or convalescent COVID-19.

This clone has a single count. J is TRBJ1-5 and V is TRBV7-9; 7 nucleotides match TRBD1. The V gene's germline CDR1 is SEHNR and CDR2 FQNEAQ (reference sequence). CDR3 length: 13 amino acids. Germline trimming cut 5 bases from V and 5 bases from J; bases unmatched to any gene: 3. For the CDR3, the DNA is TGTGCCAGCAGCCCCCAGGGGGATCAGCCCCAGCATTTT. Residues: CASSPQGDQPQHF. Looking up the rest from reference TRBV7-9 and TRBJ1-5 gives the full variable domain: DTGVSQNPRHKITKRGQNVTFRCDPISEHNRLYWYRQTLGQGPEFLTYFQNEAQLEKSRLLSDRFSAERPKGSFSTLEIQRTEQGDSAMYLCASSPQGDQPQHFGDGTRLSIL.

V usage is TRBV29-1 and J usage is TRBJ2-3, with 9 bases lining up with TRBD2. V lost 7 bases and J lost 3; bases outside the gene matches: 8. CDR1 and CDR2 (germline): SQVTM, ANQGSEA. The CDR3 runs 14 residues. The CDR3 is CSAALLAGTDTQYF. CDR3 coding DNA: TGCAGCGCCGCCCTCCTAGCGGGAACAGATACGCAGTATTTT.

This clone was observed once. The CDR3: CASSLWRDQETQYF. The CDR3 DNA is TGTGCCAGCAGTTTATGGCGGGATCAAGAGACCCAGTACTTC. The chain joins TRBV27 to TRBJ2-5; tentatively, D is TRBD2 (6 bases). The CDR3 sequence is 14 residues long. Trimming stripped 1 base from V and 2 bases from J, with 8 bases between. The germline gives CDR1 MNHEY, CDR2 SMNVEV (reference sequence).

V and J are TRBV18 and TRBJ2-2, with D perhaps TRBD1 (5 bases). V was clipped by 3 bases and J by 1 base, with 6 bases between them. The CDR3 length is 14 residues. Per the germline V gene, CDR1 is KGHSH and CDR2 is LQKENI. CDR3 in amino acids: CASSPQGNTGELFF. The CDR3 bases are TGTGCCAGCTCACCCCAGGGGAACACCGGGGAGCTGTTTTTT.

The chain couples TRBV28 to TRBJ1-2; D is undetermined. The CDR3 has 12 amino acids. The germline V gene has CDR1 MDHEN and CDR2 SYDVKM. Deletions cut 5 bases from V and 0 bases from J, with 4 bases between. Written as DNA, the CDR3 is TGTGCCAGCAGTCAAACTAACTATGGCTACACCTTC. Amino acids: CASSQTNYGYTF.

The chain uses TRBV28 and TRBJ2-7, with TRBD1 identical over 7 bases. Per the germline V gene, CDR1 is MDHEN and CDR2 is SYDVKM. Trimming took 4 bases from V and 5 from J; bases not matched to a gene: 14. There are 16 residues in the CDR3. For the CDR3, the DNA is TGTGCCAGCAGTTCAAGCGAGGGGGCAGGGAGCCACGAGCAGTACTTC. Translating it yields CASSSSEGAGSHEQYF.

The gene calls are TRBV4-1 and TRBJ1-1; 7 bases are a match to TRBD1. The CDR3 consists of 16 residues. In germline, CDR1 is MGHRA, CDR2 YSYEKL. With V trimmed by 4 bases and J by 0 bases, 8 bases remained unmatched. The CDR3 coding sequence is TGCGCCAGCAGCCTAACGGACAGGATCATGAACACTGAAGCTTTCTTT. This translates into CASSLTDRIMNTEAFF.

The chain couples TRBV6-2 or TRBV6-3 to TRBJ1-2; D may be TRBD1 (5 bases). Germline-derived CDR1 and CDR2 are MNHEY and SVGEGT. This CDR3 has 14 amino acids. V dropped 3 bases and J dropped 6 bases, with 14 bases sitting between them. CDR3 sequence (DNA): TGTGCCAGCAGTTATGGGCCCGGGACTGATGGCTACACCTTC. Amino acids: CASSYGPGTDGYTF.

The rearrangement links TRBV6-5 to TRBJ1-2; D might be TRBD1 (6 bases). The CDR3 loop spans 16 amino acids. Germline lookup yields CDR1 MNHEY and CDR2 SVGAGI. V gave up 4 bases and J gave up 0 bases, with 15 bases separating them. CDR3 in DNA: TGTGCCAGCAGTTCCCTGTTTTGGACAGCTAACTATGGCTACACCTTC. Residues: CASSSLFWTANYGYTF.

V and J are TRBV18 and TRBJ2-1, with 11 bases that match TRBD2. Trimming cost V 3 bases and J 10 bases; bases outside gene matches: 8. This CDR3 comprises 15 residues. CDR1 is KGHSH, CDR2 LQKENI, per germline. CDR3 sequence (DNA): TGTGCCAGCTCACCGAGACTAGCGGGAATTGAGGAGCAGTTCTTC. Translated, it gives CASSPRLAGIEEQFF.

The V call is TRBV2, the J call TRBJ2-1; TRBD2 matches at 8 bases. J lost 1 base, V lost 2 bases, and 4 bases had no gene match. The germline CDR1 and CDR2 sequences are SNHLY and FYNNEI. The CDR3 consists of 16 residues. The CDR3 DNA reads TGTGCCAGCAGTGAACGACCGGGAGGGTCCTACAATGAGCAGTTCTTC. Protein sequence: CASSERPGGSYNEQFF.

The chain's CDR3 is CATSRAWGGEQYF. In DNA, the CDR3 is TGTGCCACCAGCAGAGCATGGGGAGGCGAGCAGTACTTC. This chain joins TRBV15 and TRBJ2-7, with TRBD2 as a possible D gene (6 bases). Germline V CDR1 and CDR2: LNHNV, YYDKDF (reference sequence). Trimming shortened V by 1 base and J by 6 bases, and 10 bases separated the two germline ends. The CDR3 covers 13 residues.

The chain carries TRBV7-3 and TRBJ2-2; 14 bases map to TRBD2. V trimming: 5 bases; J trimming: 5 bases; junction bases outside the gene matches: 4. Per germline, CDR1 SGHTA and CDR2 FQGTGA. The CDR3 contains 16 residues. CDR3 nucleotides: TGTGCCAGCAGCCGACTAGCGGGAGGGCTAACCGGGGAGCTGTTTTTT. Amino acids: CASSRLAGGLTGELFF. Based on the CDR3 plus reference TRBV7-3 and TRBJ2-2, the full variable domain is GAGVSQTPSNKVTEKGKYVELRCDPISGHTALYWYRQSLGQGPEFLIYFQGTGAADDSGLPNDRFFAVRPEGSVSTLKIQRTERGDSAVYLCASSRLAGGLTGELFFGEGSRLTVL.

The gene calls are TRBV5-8 and TRBJ2-6; a possible D gene is TRBD1 (6 bases). There are 16 residues in the CDR3. Trimming cost V 2 bases and J 2 bases, with 11 bases left between them. Germline V lookup: CDR1 SGHTS, CDR2 YDEGEE. The DNA for the CDR3 is TGTGCCAGCAGCTTTGGAGCAGGGGCTGGGGCCAACGTCCTGACTTTC. Its translation: CASSFGAGAGANVLTF.

This chain joins TRBV18 and TRBJ2-5; a possible D gene is TRBD2 (6 bases). Trimming pared 2 bases from V and 2 bases from J, leaving 15 bases between. This CDR3 has 16 amino acids. Germline V gene lookup returns CDR1 KGHSH and CDR2 LQKENI. The CDR3 here is CASSPIGGNRQETQYF. CDR3 sequence (DNA): TGTGCCAGCTCACCAATCGGCGGGAACAGACAAGAGACCCAGTACTTC. Variable domain in full (rest from reference TRBV18 and TRBJ2-5): NAGVMQNPRHLVRRRGQEARLRCSPMKGHSHVYWYRQLPEEGLKFMVYLQKENIIDESGMPKERFSAEFPKEGPSILRIQQVVRGDSAAYFCASSPIGGNRQETQYFGPGTRLLVL.